These T cell receptor beta chains were read from a single sample in a study of shared clonotypes between healthy human individuals. Repertoires were generated with immunoSEQ multiplex PCR, while TCRdb's copy carries only in-frame clones and drops some. The sample consists of millions of clones, around 95% of them appearing once. Specimen: naive CD4+ T cells sorted from blood. The receptors were gathered from a man aged 18 to 35 in good health. CDR3s include the opening cysteine and the closing phenylalanine or tryptophan. D genes are given only for firm matches. Clone size is not always given. Where it is, it says once, few, many or a class for expanded clones.

j_call: TRBJ2-7; d_call: TRBD2; v_call: TRBV4-2; clone_size: NA; cdr3_nt: TGTGCCAGCAGCATGTACACTAGCGAGAACTACGAGCAGTACTTC; cdr3_aa: CASSMYTSENYEQYF
j_call: TRBJ1-1; d_call: NA; v_call: TRBV18; clone_size: NA; cdr3_nt: TGTGCCAGCTCACCACTCTTGGAGACAAGATTGGGGGACACTGAAGCTTTCTTT; cdr3_aa: CASSPLLETRLGDTEAFF
j_call: TRBJ1-6; d_call: NA; v_call: TRBV5-1; clone_size: NA; cdr3_nt: TGCGCCAGCAGCTTGGCGAGCTCCTATAATTCACCCCTCCACTTT; cdr3_aa: CASSLASSYNSPLHF
j_call: TRBJ1-1; d_call: NA; v_call: TRBV21-1; clone_size: NA; cdr3_nt: TGTGCCAGCAGCAAGCAGGTTCAGATTAGGCGGAACACTGAAGCTTTCTTT; cdr3_aa: CASSKQVQIRRNTEAFF
j_call: TRBJ1-3; d_call: NA; v_call: TRBV6-5; clone_size: NA; cdr3_nt: TGTGCCAGCCACCCGTCCCGAGAGGCTGGAAACACCATATATTTT; cdr3_aa: CASHPSREAGNTIYF
j_call: TRBJ1-2; d_call: TRBD1; v_call: TRBV10-3; clone_size: NA; cdr3_nt: TGTGCCATCAGTGAGTCGGCGCAGGGGGTGGACTATGGCTACACCTTC; cdr3_aa: CAISESAQGVDYGYTF
j_call: TRBJ1-6; d_call: TRBD1; v_call: TRBV5-4; clone_size: NA; cdr3_nt: TGTGCCAGCAGCGGAGGGGACAGATCGATCTCACCCCTCCACTTT; cdr3_aa: CASSGGDRSISPLHF
j_call: TRBJ2-7; d_call: NA; v_call: TRBV9; clone_size: NA; cdr3_nt: TGTGCCAGCAGCGTTGGCGGGTCAACCTACGAGCAGTACTTC; cdr3_aa: CASSVGGSTYEQYF
j_call: TRBJ2-7; d_call: TRBD2; v_call: TRBV6-6; clone_size: NA; cdr3_nt: TGTGCCACCTCTAGCGGGAGGTTTAGTTCGAACGAGCAGTACTTC; cdr3_aa: CATSSGRFSSNEQYF
j_call: TRBJ1-3; d_call: NA; v_call: TRBV7-2; clone_size: once; cdr3_nt: TGTGCCAGCAGCACCGACGGTAACCGCTATAGAAACACCATATATTTT; cdr3_aa: CASSTDGNRYRNTIYF